Following are 2 T cell receptor beta chains from one sample sequenced in a study of patients and donors after allogeneic stem cell transplantation. Via MiXCR, TCRdb re-called the RT-PCR reads, giving one row per CDR3 protein. The repertoire holds roughly 940,000 distinct CDR3 sequences, with about 20% as singletons. Sequencing was performed on blood, either unsorted or a sorted T cell fraction (not recorded which). Source of these receptors: a human donor who was either an allogeneic HSCT recipient or a stem cell or donor lymphocyte infusion donor (not recorded which). It is not recorded whose cells these are; they may come from a transplant donor.

In the case of this clonotype: Germline is not matched at one junction end, which may reflect a read error. This sequence joins TRBV4-1 and TRBJ2-1; D is perhaps TRBD2 (6 bases). Per the germline V gene, CDR1 is MGHRA and CDR2 is YSYEKL. This CDR3 spans 14 amino acids. The CDR3 region is CASSQDGAGSAPHF. DNA for the CDR3: TGCGCCAGCAGCCAAGATGGGGCGGGATCCGCCCCGCACTTC.

The chain employs TRBV4-3 and TRBJ1-2; TRBD1 might be the D (5 bases). The CDR3 sequence is 15 residues long. The V and J ends lost 0 bases and 3 bases respectively, with 11 bases between them. Germline V lookup: CDR1 LGHNA, CDR2 YSLEER. This chain's CDR3 is CASSQDAGGDYGYTF. Written as DNA, the CDR3 is TGCGCCAGCAGCCAAGACGCGGGAGGGGACTATGGCTACACCTTC.